The 27 T cell receptor beta chains presented below share a single source sample, sequenced in a study of blood T cell repertoires in COVID-19. Measured with immunoSEQ multiplex PCR; TCRdb has only the in-frame clones, and not every one. The data hold some 37,000 clones, with about 85% observed a single time. Specimen: peripheral blood. The source of these receptors is a man older than 75 with active or convalescent COVID-19.

The rearrangement uses TRBV14 and TRBJ2-7, with D perhaps TRBD1 (6 bases). Germline V gene sequence: CDR1 SGHDN, CDR2 FVKESK. The CDR3 length is 12 residues. The CDR3 loop is CTGTTDSYEQYF. The CDR3 DNA follows: TGTACAGGGACAACCGACTCCTACGAGCAGTACTTC.

The CDR3: CASSRRPGQGTGELFF. For the CDR3, the DNA is TGTGCCAGCAGCCGGAGGCCGGGACAGGGGACCGGGGAGCTGTTTTTT. The chain recombines TRBV3-1 (or the pseudogene TRBV3-2) with TRBJ2-2, with 10 bases lining up with TRBD1. Germline V CDR1 and CDR2: LGHDT, YNNKEL (reference sequence). V was pared by 4 bases and J by 5 bases, with 7 bases of the junction left unmatched. This CDR3 has 16 residues.

In regard to this clone: Possible read error: a much larger clone is one base away. This chain joins TRBV11-3 and TRBJ1-1; perhaps TRBD1 as D (5 bases). V gave up 0 bases and J gave up 4 bases, with 6 bases separating them. There are 13 residues in the CDR3. Germline V gives CDR1 SGHNT, CDR2 YENEEA. The CDR3 loop is CASSLDQGTEAFF. The CDR3 DNA follows: TGTGCCAGCAGCTTAGACCAGGGCACTGAAGCTTTCTTT.

This sequence joins TRBV9 and TRBJ2-5; TRBD1 might be the D (6 bases). This CDR3 spans 14 amino acids. In germline, CDR1 is SGDLS, CDR2 YYNGEE. Trimming shortened V by 4 bases and J by 4 bases, and 14 bases separated the two germline ends. CDR3 region: CASSLATGGETQYF. In DNA, the CDR3 is TGTGCCAGCAGCTTAGCGACAGGTGGAGAGACCCAGTACTTC.

CDR3 region: CSARVGRDGSEAFF. The CDR3 DNA reads as TGCAGCGCCCGAGTAGGACGGGATGGGTCTGAAGCTTTCTTT. This chain links TRBV29-1 with TRBJ1-1, with D unresolved. Trimming took 7 bases from V and 6 from J, leaving 21 bases between them. Per germline, CDR1 SQVTM and CDR2 ANQGSEA. The CDR3 length is 14 residues.

The chain combines TRBV4-3 with TRBJ2-3; 7 nucleotides match TRBD1. With 2 bases clipped from V and 3 bases from J, the junction kept 5 bases outside the gene matches. This CDR3 comprises 15 residues. Germline loops: CDR1 LGHNA, CDR2 YSLEER. The CDR3 DNA reads as TGCGCCAGCAGCCAAACAGGGGTTGGGACAGATACGCAGTATTTT. Protein: CASSQTGVGTDTQYF.

The chain is built from TRBV6-5 and TRBJ2-2; 7 bases align to TRBD1. The junction had 4 bases not matched to a gene; V was cut back by 4 bases and J by 2 bases. The CDR3 is 15 amino acids. The germline CDR1 and CDR2 sequences are MNHEY and SVGAGI. The CDR3 loop is CASSFNRGNTGELFF. The CDR3 DNA reads as TGTGCCAGCAGTTTCAACAGGGGAAACACCGGGGAGCTGTTTTTT.

This clone came up a few times. V usage is TRBV19 and J usage is TRBJ2-6; 9 positions agree with TRBD1. The CDR3 runs to 16 residues. Germline lookup yields CDR1 LNHDA and CDR2 SQIVND (reference sequence). V was clipped by 4 bases and J by 0 bases; unmatched bases: 1. CDR3 nucleotide sequence: TGTGCCAGTAGTACGACAGGGGGCTCTGGGGCCAACGTCCTGACTTTC. It specifies CASSTTGGSGANVLTF.

Concerning this clone itself: The sample has other DNA sequences that encode this CDR3 too. This rearrangement joins TRBV6-2 or TRBV6-3 to TRBJ2-5; D uncertain. CDR1 and CDR2 from the germline V gene are MNHEY and SVGEGT. V was cut by 0 bases and J by 5 bases, with 10 bases left in between. This CDR3 has 14 residues. The DNA for the CDR3 is TGTGCCAGCAGTTACTCGGGCGTTGGGGAGACCCAGTACTTC. Translation gives CASSYSGVGETQYF.

The rearrangement uses TRBV5-4 and TRBJ1-2, with D possibly matching TRBD1 (6 bases). Germline CDR1 SGHNT, CDR2 YYREEE (reference sequence). V lost 4 bases to trimming and J lost 8 bases, with 15 bases between them. CDR3 length: 13 residues. The CDR3 coding sequence is TGTGCCAGCAGCGTCGGGGGGCCGGGAGGCTACACCTTC. Amino acids: CASSVGGPGGYTF. The variable domain in full, completed from reference TRBV5-4 and TRBJ1-2, reads ETGVTQSPTHLIKTRGQQVTLRCSSQSGHNTVSWYQQALGQGPQFIFQYYREEENGRGNFPPRFSGLQFPNYSSELNVNALELDDSALYLCASSVGGPGGYTFGSGTRLTVV.

This chain joins TRBV12-5 and TRBJ1-1; TRBD1 agrees at 8 bases. CDR1 and CDR2 (germline): LGHNT, FRNRAP. With V trimmed by 5 bases and J by 0 bases, 2 bases remained unmatched. There are 14 residues in the CDR3. The CDR3 nucleotides are TGTGCTAGTGGTCCGGACAGGGTGAACACTGAAGCTTTCTTT. Protein sequence: CASGPDRVNTEAFF.

J is TRBJ2-7 and V is TRBV7-2; possibly TRBD2 for D (6 bases). Per germline, CDR1 SGHTA and CDR2 FQGNSA. The CDR3 is 18 amino acids. The V end was cut by 2 bases, the J end by 2 bases, with 22 bases between. DNA for the CDR3: TGTGCCAGCAGCTTAAAGGAGGGGTCCACGGTAAAAGCCTACGAGCAGTACTTC. This encodes CASSLKEGSTVKAYEQYF.

This chain joins TRBV11-3 and TRBJ1-2; D perhaps matches TRBD1 (6 bases). This CDR3 region has 17 residues. Trimming left V 0 bases short and J 8 bases short, with 22 bases between. Germline assignment: CDR1 SGHNT and CDR2 YENEEA. The CDR3 loop is CASSLDREAGEERGYTF. DNA of the CDR3: TGTGCCAGCAGCTTAGATCGAGAGGCAGGGGAAGAACGCGGCTACACCTTC.

This sequence joins TRBV7-4 and TRBJ1-2, with unresolved D. CDR1 is SGHVT and CDR2 is SQSDAQ in the germline V gene. The length of the CDR3 is 10 residues. V shed 10 bases and J shed 5 bases, with 8 bases lying between them. CDR3 coding DNA: TGTGCCAATCCAACATATGGCTACACCTTC. Translation: CANPTYGYTF.

The chain carries TRBV11-2 and TRBJ2-7, with 9 bases aligning to TRBD2. The V and J ends lost 4 bases and 6 bases, in that order; junction bases with no gene match: 13. Per germline, CDR1 SGHAT and CDR2 FQNNGV. The CDR3 sequence is 16 residues long. CDR3 bases: TGTGCCAGCAGCTCCCCACCCGGGACTAGCTTTAGCGAGCAGTACTTC. Its protein product is CASSSPPGTSFSEQYF.

The chain carries TRBV6-1 and TRBJ1-2, with TRBD1 matching 10 bases. Per germline, CDR1 MNHNS and CDR2 SASEGT. The CDR3 length is 14 residues. V gave up 1 base and J gave up 5 bases; unmatched junction bases: 1. For the CDR3, the DNA is TGTGCCAGCAGTGAAGTGGGACAGGGGTATGGCTACACCTTC. Residues: CASSEVGQGYGYTF.

The chain has TRBV19 and TRBJ1-2; a weak D match, TRBD1 (6 bases). The CDR3 consists of 15 residues. Germline V gives CDR1 LNHDA, CDR2 SQIVND (reference sequence). Deletions cut 5 bases from V and 4 bases from J, with 17 bases between. The CDR3 DNA sequence: TGTGCCAGTAGTTCCAGGCAGGGGACGGTCTATGGCTACACCTTC. Translated: CASSSRQGTVYGYTF.

The chain is built from TRBV18 and TRBJ1-2; possibly TRBD1 for D (5 bases). The V and J ends lost 3 bases and 2 bases respectively, with 7 bases between them. Germline CDR1 and CDR2: KGHSH and LQKENI. The CDR3 has 13 amino acids. CDR3 loop: CASSPEGNYGYTF. Written as DNA, the CDR3 is TGTGCCAGCTCACCGGAGGGGAACTATGGCTACACCTTC.

The chain combines TRBV19 with TRBJ2-3; 11 bases are shared with TRBD2. This CDR3 is 16 amino acids long. Germline assignment: CDR1 LNHDA and CDR2 SQIVND (reference sequence). V lost 5 bases and J lost 6; bases outside the gene matches: 10. The CDR3 DNA is TGTGCCAGTAGTTCGTACCATAGCGGGAGGGGGGATACGCAGTATTTT. It specifies CASSSYHSGRGDTQYF.

The chain couples TRBV4-2 to TRBJ1-1; 7 nucleotides match TRBD1. The V and J ends lost 6 bases and 4 bases, in that order; junction bases with no gene match: 11. The V gene's germline CDR1 is LGHNA and CDR2 YNFKEQ. CDR3 length: 15 residues. The CDR3 region has the DNA TGTGCCAGCAGTCTGGACAGGCTCACGGCCACTGAAGCTTTCTTT. Its translation: CASSLDRLTATEAFF.

In its sample, this clone was seen once. This CDR3 is CASSPVRWTSGGDYYQETQYF. The CDR3 nucleotides read TGTGCCAGCAGCCCCGTTCGATGGACTAGCGGGGGGGATTACTACCAAGAGACCCAGTACTTC. The chain combines TRBV2 with TRBJ2-5, with 15 bases aligning to TRBD2. CDR1 SNHLY and CDR2 FYNNEI come from the germline V gene. J gave up 0 bases and V 6 bases, and 17 bases lay outside the gene matches. This CDR3 region has 21 residues.

This chain joins TRBV6-1 and TRBJ2-1; 8 bases are shared with TRBD1. The V and J ends lost 2 bases and 14 bases, in that order; junction bases with no gene match: 2. The CDR3 runs to 11 residues. CDR1 is MNHNS and CDR2 is SASEGT in the germline V gene. As DNA, the CDR3 is TGTGCCAGCAGTGAACGGACAGGGAAGTTCTTC. Protein: CASSERTGKFF.

By sample share, this clone is hyperexpanded. J is TRBJ1-5 and V is TRBV11-2; maybe TRBD1 (5 bases). The CDR3 totals 14 residues. The V gene's germline CDR1 is SGHAT and CDR2 FQNNGV. The V end lost 6 bases, the J end lost 4 bases, and 13 bases lay between the germline ends. The DNA for the CDR3 is TGTGCCAGCAGTCGTTCAGGGCGGAATCAGCCCCAGCATTTT. It translates to CASSRSGRNQPQHF.

This clone was seen a single time. The V call is TRBV2, the J call TRBJ1-6, with 9 bases lining up with TRBD1. The CDR3 spans 14 residues. V trimming: 6 bases; J trimming: 14 bases; junction bases outside the gene matches: 11. CDR1 SNHLY and CDR2 FYNNEI come from the germline V gene. DNA for the CDR3: TGTGCCAGCAGGGGACGGGGACAGGGAAAAACCCTCCACTTT. Its translation: CASRGRGQGKTLHF.

The chain couples TRBV5-6 to TRBJ1-3; TRBD1 matches at 7 bases. Germline V gene data show CDR1 as SGHDT and CDR2 as YYEEEE. Trimming took 6 bases from V and 2 from J; bases not matched to a gene: 5. This CDR3 region has 14 residues. CDR3 nucleotide sequence: TGTGCCAGCACCCCGACAGGGCCTGGAAACACCATATATTTT. Its translation: CASTPTGPGNTIYF.

This clone was counted only a few times. The chain carries TRBV19 and TRBJ1-5, with a weak D call TRBD1 (5 bases). Germline lookup yields CDR1 LNHDA and CDR2 SQIVND (reference sequence). There are 17 residues in the CDR3. Trimming left V 0 bases short and J 5 bases short, with 17 bases between. The chain's CDR3 is CASSIDPRRVPYQPQHF. DNA for the CDR3: TGTGCCAGTAGTATAGACCCCCGCAGGGTACCCTATCAGCCCCAGCATTTT.

This rearrangement joins TRBV12-3 or TRBV12-4 to TRBJ2-5, with D possibly TRBD2 on 6 matching bases. This CDR3 comprises 13 residues. V shed 8 bases and J shed 3 bases, with 13 bases lying between them. Here the CDR3 DNA reads TGTGCCAGCGGACCGGGACTCGAAGAGACCCAGTACTTC. This gives the protein CASGPGLEETQYF.